These T cell receptor beta chains were read from a single sample in a study of T cells in Graves' hyperthyroidism and ophthalmopathy. One entry per CDR3 protein results from TCRdb running MiXCR on the multiplex PCR reads. Here the sample spans roughly 700,000 distinct CDR3 sequences, 35% being singletons. The sample taken for sequencing was blood. Receptors were obtained from a woman aged 40-49 years with Graves' hyperthyroidism. Each CDR3 is given with its conserved first and last residue. The D gene is left open where the match is weak. Clone size is not always given. Where it is, it says once, few, many or a class for expanded clones.

V	D	J	size	CDR3	DNA
TRBV19	-	TRBJ1-2	many	CASRRMNRGYTF	TGTGCCAGTAGGAGGATGAATCGGGGCTACACCTTC
TRBV20-1	-	TRBJ2-3	-	CSASGEIGDTQYF	TGCAGTGCTAGTGGGGAAATTGGAGATACGCAGTATTTT
TRBV24-1	-	TRBJ2-7	many	CATSDSYLGSRSYEQYF	TGTGCCACCAGTGATTCTTACTTGGGCTCGCGTTCGTACGAGCAGTACTTC
TRBV10-3	-	TRBJ1-2	many	CAISDQRGHYGYTF	TGTGCCATCAGTGATCAACGGGGGCACTATGGCTACACCTTC
TRBV9	-	TRBJ1-5	many	CASSVGPGKQPQHF	TGTGCCAGCAGCGTAGGGCCAGGGAAGCAGCCCCAGCATTTT
TRBV29-1	TRBD1	TRBJ1-2	-	CSVQGDGYTF	TGCAGCGTTCAGGGGGACGGCTACACCTTC
TRBV10-3	-	TRBJ2-3	few	CAITRGPADTQYF	TGTGCCATCACTCGGGGGCCCGCAGATACGCAGTATTTT
TRBV2	-	TRBJ1-5	once	CASILQGVNNQPQHF	TGTGCCAGCATCCTACAGGGTGTGAACAATCAGCCCCAGCATTTT
TRBV19	-	TRBJ1-3	-	CASSIEGSGNTIYF	TGTGCCAGTAGTATTGAGGGTTCTGGAAACACCATATATTTT
TRBV4-3	TRBD2	TRBJ2-7	-	CASSQETLASGLLPNEQYF	TGCGCCAGCAGCCAAGAAACTTTGGCTAGCGGGTTACTTCCCAACGAGCAGTACTTC